These 2 T cell receptor beta chains were sequenced from one sample in a study of T-cell reconstitution after alpha-beta-depleted transplantation in children (dated by TCRdb to about 2016). Libraries came from PCR. Instrument used: Illumina HiSeq 2500. Molecular barcoding was employed in the preparation of TCR libraries, with unique molecular identifiers being used to normalize TCRbeta repertoire quantification. TCRdb applied fastp at Q25 and MiXCR to the public reads, then kept only in-frame beta chains. Identical CDR3 proteins give one entry, which carries the most common genes and DNA. The sample profile shows hundreds of thousands of distinct CDR3 sequences; more than 9% of them were found once. The ten largest clones take up around 24% of the sample. This specimen's treatment or condition label, interpreted: allogeneic hematopoietic cell transplantation with graft depleted of TCRalphabeta T cells and CD19 B cells.

This specimen consisted of peripheral blood, obtained 180 days after TCRalphabeta/CD19-depleted stem cell transplant. These receptors were obtained from a male patient between 2 and 9 years old who had a stem cell transplant for chronic granulomatous disease, so the T cells may come from the graft donor.

This clonotype was counted only a few times. V usage is TRBV7-6 and J usage is TRBJ2-7; TRBD2 matches at 9 bases. This CDR3 has 16 amino acids. The germline CDR1 and CDR2 sequences are SGHVS and FNYEAQ. V dropped 1 base and J dropped 1; count of bases not matched to a gene: 5. The CDR3 loop reads CASSLGAGGMSYEQYF. CDR3 in DNA: TGTGCCAGCAGCTTAGGTGCGGGAGGGATGTCCTACGAGCAGTACTTC.

This clonotype came up a few times. The rearrangement uses TRBV5-1 and TRBJ2-2; D remains ambiguous. The ends were cut back, 0 bases at V and 5 bases at J, with 8 bases in the middle. The CDR3 is made up of 14 amino acids. Germline V CDR1 and CDR2: SGHRS, YFSETQ. CDR3 amino acids: CASSLASYTGELFF. CDR3 DNA sequence: TGCGCCAGCAGCTTGGCTAGTTATACCGGGGAGCTGTTTTTT.